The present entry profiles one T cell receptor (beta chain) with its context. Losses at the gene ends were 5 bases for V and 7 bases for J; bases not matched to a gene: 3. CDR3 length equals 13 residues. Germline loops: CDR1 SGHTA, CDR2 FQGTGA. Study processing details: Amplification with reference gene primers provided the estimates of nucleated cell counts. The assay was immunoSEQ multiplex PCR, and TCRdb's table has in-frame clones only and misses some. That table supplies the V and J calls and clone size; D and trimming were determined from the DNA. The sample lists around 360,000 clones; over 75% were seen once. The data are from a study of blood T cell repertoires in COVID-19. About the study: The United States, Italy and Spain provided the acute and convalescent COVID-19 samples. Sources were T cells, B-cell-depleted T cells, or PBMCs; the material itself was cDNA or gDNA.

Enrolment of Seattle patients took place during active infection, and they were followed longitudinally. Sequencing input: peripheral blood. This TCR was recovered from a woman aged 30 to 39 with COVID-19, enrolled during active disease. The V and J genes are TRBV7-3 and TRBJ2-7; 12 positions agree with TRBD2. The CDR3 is CASSLAGGAEQYF. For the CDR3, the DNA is TGTGCCAGCAGCCTAGCGGGAGGGGCGGAGCAGTACTTC.